Listed below are T cell receptor beta chains from one sample, sequenced in a study of T-cell reconstitution after alpha-beta-depleted transplantation in children. TCRdb independently ran MiXCR on the PCR reads; one entry per CDR3 protein. The sample lists some 400,000 distinct CDR3 sequences; approximately 20% were seen once. Sample: PBMCs from the stem cell graft donor, taken from the stem cell graft. These receptors all come from a human donor who donated a stem cell graft to a child with acute myeloid leukemia. Both conserved end residues are part of each CDR3. The order of the fields is D gene, J gene, clone size, V gene, CDR3 protein, CDR3 DNA. D genes are given only for firm matches. Only part of the rows carry a size: once, few, many, or a class if the clone is expanded.

>.|TRBJ2-1|.|TRBV6-1
CASSVLPSSYNEQFF
TGTGCCAGCAGCGTACTACCTAGCTCCTACAATGAGCAGTTCTTC
>TRBD2|TRBJ2-7|.|TRBV27
CASSLTLAETYEQYF
TGTGCCAGCAGTTTGACGCTAGCGGAAACCTACGAGCAGTACTTC
>.|TRBJ2-7|.|TRBV27
CASSLSWGRESRYEQYF
TGTGCCAGCAGTTTATCGTGGGGGCGGGAGAGCAGGTACGAGCAGTACTTC
>TRBD1|TRBJ2-1|.|TRBV12-3/TRBV12-4
CASSLTGVSNEQFF
TGTGCCAGCAGTTTGACAGGGGTCAGCAATGAGCAGTTCTTC
>TRBD2|TRBJ2-1|few|TRBV4-3
CASSQDWAGREANEQFF
TGCGCCAGCAGCCAAGATTGGGCGGGGCGGGAGGCCAATGAGCAGTTCTTC
>.|TRBJ1-2|.|TRBV28
CASSLARSYTF
TGTGCCAGCAGTTTAGCAAGAAGCTACACCTTC
>.|TRBJ1-1|many|TRBV29-1
CSVVRLDTEAFF
TGCAGCGTTGTTAGGTTGGACACTGAAGCTTTCTTT
>.|TRBJ2-7|.|TRBV28
CASSFIERSASAYEQYF
TGTGCCAGCAGTTTTATTGAGAGAAGCGCGTCGGCCTACGAGCAGTACTTC
>TRBD1|TRBJ2-5|many|TRBV27
CASSPWTGGRETQYF
TGTGCCAGCAGTCCGTGGACAGGGGGGCGAGAGACCCAGTACTTC
>TRBD1|TRBJ1-2|few|TRBV7-9
CASSARDRPRDYGYTF
TGTGCCAGCAGCGCCAGGGACAGGCCAAGGGACTATGGCTACACCTTC
>TRBD2|TRBJ2-1|once|TRBV20-1
CSARDRLWGSGTKSSYNEQFF
TGCAGTGCTAGAGATCGGCTTTGGGGTAGCGGGACCAAAAGCTCCTACAATGAGCAGTTCTTC
>.|TRBJ1-1|few|TRBV7-6
CASSLGGPANAEAFF
TGTGCCAGCAGCTTAGGTGGTCCCGCCAACGCTGAAGCTTTCTTT
>.|TRBJ2-3|.|TRBV12-3/TRBV12-4
CASSQTASWADTQYF
TGTGCCAGCAGTCAGACAGCTTCCTGGGCAGATACGCAGTATTTT
>TRBD2|TRBJ2-7|.|TRBV5-1
CASSLTPVGREGLFYEQYF
TGCGCCAGCAGCTTGACCCCGGTAGGGCGGGAGGGCCTATTCTACGAGCAGTACTTC
>.|TRBJ2-1|few|TRBV4-1
CASSPHPDYNEQFF
TGCGCCAGCAGCCCACACCCAGACTACAATGAGCAGTTCTTC
>TRBD2|TRBJ2-3|.|TRBV6-5
CASSYYLGTSGTDTQYF
TGTGCCAGCAGTTACTACTTAGGGACTAGCGGCACAGATACGCAGTATTTT
>TRBD2|TRBJ2-7|.|TRBV7-9
CASSLDRAGGFLDEQYF
TGTGCCAGCAGCTTAGATCGGGCGGGAGGATTTCTGGACGAGCAGTACTTC
>TRBD2|TRBJ2-1|.|TRBV12-3/TRBV12-4
CASRLPGLVRLFF
TGTGCCAGCAGATTGCCGGGACTAGTTAGGCTGTTCTTC
>TRBD2|TRBJ2-1|.|TRBV28
CASSLTRTSGRAIGGSF
TGTGCCAGCAGTTTAACCCGGACTAGCGGGAGGGCCATTGGTGGGTCCTTC
>.|TRBJ2-1|.|TRBV7-2
CASSARLGTVNEQFF
TGTGCCAGCAGCGCCCGACTAGGGACGGTCAATGAGCAGTTCTTC
>.|TRBJ2-2|few|TRBV6-5
CASSFSESGELFF
TGTGCCAGCAGTTTCAGTGAGTCCGGGGAGCTGTTTTTT
>.|TRBJ2-7|few|TRBV4-1
CASSPSPNYQGYEQYF
TGCGCCAGCAGCCCCTCCCCTAACTACCAAGGCTACGAGCAGTACTTC
>.|TRBJ1-5|few|TRBV27
CASSPTGFNQPQHF
TGTGCCAGCAGTCCTACAGGGTTCAATCAGCCCCAGCATTTT
>TRBD2|TRBJ2-1|many|TRBV29-1
CSVLAGGHYNEQFF
TGCAGCGTCCTAGCGGGAGGGCACTACAATGAGCAGTTCTTC
>TRBD1|TRBJ2-7|many|TRBV28
CASSLPDRGYEQYF
TGTGCCAGCAGTTTACCGGACAGGGGATACGAGCAGTACTTC
>.|TRBJ2-1|.|TRBV7-9
CASSSAGAVYNEQFF
TGTGCCAGCAGCTCCGCGGGGGCGGTCTACAATGAGCAGTTCTTC
>TRBD2|TRBJ2-2|.|TRBV20-1
CSAPTSGYTGELFF
TGCAGTGCCCCGACTAGCGGGTACACCGGGGAGCTGTTTTTT
>TRBD1|TRBJ2-2|many|TRBV12-3/TRBV12-4
CASRPGQGNTGELFF
TGTGCCAGCAGACCGGGACAGGGTAACACCGGGGAGCTGTTTTTT